The 4 T cell receptor beta chains below come from one sample, sequenced in a study of T cell responses to AZD1222 COVID-19 vaccine. TCRdb keeps only in-frame clones here, not all; method: immunoSEQ multiplex PCR. The sample yields fewer than 150,000 clones, around 93% seen once. The material sequenced was peripheral blood, taken 28 days after the second AZD1222 dose. The receptors stem from an adult who received the AZD1222 COVID-19 vaccine.

The chain is built from TRBV12-3 or TRBV12-4 and TRBJ1-2; perhaps TRBD1 as D (5 bases). This CDR3 has 13 amino acids. Trimming took 3 bases from V and 8 from J, leaving 13 bases between them. CDR3 sequence reads: CASSFLGGRGYTF. The CDR3 DNA follows: TGTGCCAGCAGTTTTCTCGGGGGTCGCGGCTACACCTTC.

The V gene is TRBV7-2, the J gene TRBJ1-5; TRBD1 matches 9 bases. The germline CDR1 and CDR2 sequences are SGHTA and FQGNSA. The CDR3 covers 14 residues. The V segment lost 5 bases and the J segment 6 bases; nucleotides outside the gene matches: 5. The CDR3: CASSLDRGAQPQHF. The CDR3 coding sequence is TGTGCCAGCAGCCTAGACAGGGGGGCTCAGCCCCAGCATTTT. Full variable domain (rest looked up from reference TRBV7-2 and TRBJ1-5): GAGVSQSPSNKVTEKGKDVELRCDPISGHTALYWYRQSLGQGLEFLIYFQGNSAPDKSGLPSDRFSAERTGGSVSTLTIQRTQQEDSAVYLCASSLDRGAQPQHFGDGTRLSIL.

This chain connects TRBV25-1 to TRBJ1-4, with D maybe TRBD1 (6 bases). Trimming stripped 2 bases from V and 7 bases from J, with 8 bases between. The length of the CDR3 is 13 residues. The germline V gene has CDR1 MGHDK and CDR2 SYGVNS. This CDR3 reads CASSERGVEKLFF. Written as DNA, the CDR3 is TGTGCCAGCAGTGAAAGGGGGGTTGAAAAACTGTTTTTT.

The chain is built from TRBV7-2 and TRBJ2-2; TRBD1 might be the D (7 bases). The CDR3 is made up of 15 amino acids. Trimming stripped 6 bases from V and 3 bases from J, with 14 bases between. From germline, CDR1 is SGHTA and CDR2 FQGNSA. In DNA form, the CDR3 reads TGTGCCAGCAGTCGACAGGGCGGGGACACCGGGGAGCTGTTTTTT. Translation gives CASSRQGGDTGELFF. The full variable domain, rest sourced from reference TRBV7-2 and TRBJ2-2, is GAGVSQSPSNKVTEKGKDVELRCDPISGHTALYWYRQSLGQGLEFLIYFQGNSAPDKSGLPSDRFSAERTGGSVSTLTIQRTQQEDSAVYLCASSRQGGDTGELFFGEGSRLTVL.